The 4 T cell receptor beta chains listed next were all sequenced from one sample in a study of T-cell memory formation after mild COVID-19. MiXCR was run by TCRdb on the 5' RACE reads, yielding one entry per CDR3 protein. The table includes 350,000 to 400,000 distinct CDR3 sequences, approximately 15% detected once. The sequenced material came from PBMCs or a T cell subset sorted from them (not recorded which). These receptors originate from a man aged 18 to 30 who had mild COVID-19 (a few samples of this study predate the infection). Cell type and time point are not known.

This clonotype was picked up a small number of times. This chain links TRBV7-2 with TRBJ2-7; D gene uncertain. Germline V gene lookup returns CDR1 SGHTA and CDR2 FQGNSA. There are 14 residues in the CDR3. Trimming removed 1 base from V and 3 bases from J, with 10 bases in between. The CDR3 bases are TGTGCCAGCAGCTTAGTCCCGGTCAGCTACGAGCAGTACGTC. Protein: CASSLVPVSYEQYV.

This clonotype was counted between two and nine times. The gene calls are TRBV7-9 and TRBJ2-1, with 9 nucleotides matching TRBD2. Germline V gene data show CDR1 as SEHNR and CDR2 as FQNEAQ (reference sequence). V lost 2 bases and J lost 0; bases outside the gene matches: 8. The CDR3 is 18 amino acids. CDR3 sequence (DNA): TGTGCCAGCAGCTTATGGCTAGCGGGGCCCATCTCCTACAATGAGCAGTTCTTC. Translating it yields CASSLWLAGPISYNEQFF.

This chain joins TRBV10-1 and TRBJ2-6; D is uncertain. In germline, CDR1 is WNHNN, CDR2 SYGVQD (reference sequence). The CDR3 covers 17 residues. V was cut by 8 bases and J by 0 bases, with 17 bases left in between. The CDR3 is CASSQHYRISGANVLTF. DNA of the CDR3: TGCGCCAGCTCACAACACTACAGAATCTCTGGGGCCAACGTCCTGACTTTC.

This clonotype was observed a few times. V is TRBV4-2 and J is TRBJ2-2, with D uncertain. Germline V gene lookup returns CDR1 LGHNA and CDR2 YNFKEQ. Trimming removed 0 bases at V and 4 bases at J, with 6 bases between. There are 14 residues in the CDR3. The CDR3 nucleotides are TGTGCCAGCAGCCAAGACAGCCGCACCGGGGAGCTGTTTTTT. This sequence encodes CASSQDSRTGELFF.